The clone carrying this T cell receptor beta chain appeared many times. The target antigen is unknown. The read terminates 3 residues ahead of where the CDR3 ends, so the germline J gene completes it. Some clones are missing from TCRdb's copy, which holds only in-frame ones; the method was immunoSEQ multiplex PCR. The table lists some 60,000 clones, with no singletons. The data are from a study of T cell clonality in common variable immunodeficiency. V was shortened by 4 bases and J by 0 bases, with 11 bases between the two germline ends. The CDR3 sequence is 15 residues long. CDR1 and CDR2 from the germline V gene are SGHNT and YENEEA. Study results and limitations: Compared with healthy controls, CVID subjects showed increased TCRbeta clonality, mostly in about a third. Fewer deletions and N-nucleotide insertions were reportedly seen in common variable immunodeficiency TCR beta sequences.

The sequencing sample was made of peripheral blood mononuclear cells. V gene TRBV11-3 combines with J gene TRBJ2-3; no firm D call. This sequence originates from a person between 18 and 75 years old in good health. CDR3 DNA (partial): TGTGCCAGCAGCTCCTCCCCAGATAGCACAGATACG. Encoded protein: CASSSSPDSTDT. The CDR3 reads in full as CASSSSPDSTDTQYF.